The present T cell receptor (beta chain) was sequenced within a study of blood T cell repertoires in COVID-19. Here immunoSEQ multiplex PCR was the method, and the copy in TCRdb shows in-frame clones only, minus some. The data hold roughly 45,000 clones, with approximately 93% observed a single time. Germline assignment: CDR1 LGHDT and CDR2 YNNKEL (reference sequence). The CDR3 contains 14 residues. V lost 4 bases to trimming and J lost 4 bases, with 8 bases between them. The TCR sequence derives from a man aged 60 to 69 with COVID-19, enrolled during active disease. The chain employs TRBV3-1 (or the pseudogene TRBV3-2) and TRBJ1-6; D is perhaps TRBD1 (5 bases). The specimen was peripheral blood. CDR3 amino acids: CASSPSGYNSPLHF. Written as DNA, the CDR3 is TGTGCCAGCAGCCCTTCAGGGTATAATTCACCCCTCCACTTT.